Below are 28 T cell receptor beta chains sequenced from a single sample in a study of T cell responses to AZD1222 COVID-19 vaccine. Clones were read by immunoSEQ multiplex PCR, and TCRdb kept only the in-frame ones, dropping some. The sample lists 95,000 to 150,000 clones, around 86% occurring once. The material was peripheral blood, obtained on day 0 of AZD1222 vaccination. The receptor source for this set is an adult in good health.

This chain joins TRBV6-5 and TRBJ2-5; D is unclear. In germline, CDR1 is MNHEY, CDR2 SVGAGI. The CDR3 length is 12 residues. The V end was cut by 5 bases, the J end by 5 bases, with 9 bases between. The CDR3 region has the DNA TGTGCCAGCAGTCCCTCCCGCGAGACCCAGTACTTC. It translates to CASSPSRETQYF.

This clone was picked up one time. The J gene is TRBJ2-4, the V gene TRBV7-2; 8 nucleotides match TRBD2. The CDR3 extends over 16 amino acids. Germline CDR1 reads SGHTA; CDR2 reads FQGNSA. The V segment lost 4 bases and the J segment 1 base; nucleotides outside the gene matches: 6. The CDR3 loop reads CASSSAGGFAKNIQYF. CDR3 in DNA: TGTGCCAGCAGCTCGGCGGGAGGTTTCGCCAAAAACATTCAGTACTTC.

The CDR3: CASSMPPGWGQPQHF. The CDR3 DNA follows: TGTGCCAGTAGTATGCCTCCAGGTTGGGGTCAGCCCCAGCATTTT. The genes are TRBV19 and TRBJ1-5; D call uncertain. There are 15 residues in the CDR3. Trimming took off 3 bases at V and 6 bases at J, with 15 bases between the two ends. CDR1 and CDR2 (germline): LNHDA, SQIVND (reference sequence).

The rearrangement links TRBV28 to TRBJ1-2; D gene unclear. Looked up from germline, CDR1 is MDHEN and CDR2 is SYDVKM. V lost 1 base, J lost 2 bases, and 17 bases lay in between. The CDR3 runs to 17 residues. CDR3 sequence reads: CASSLSRSPPANYGYTF. The CDR3 bases are TGTGCCAGCAGTTTATCCCGCAGTCCCCCCGCAAACTATGGCTACACCTTC.

V is TRBV7-8 and J is TRBJ2-7; weak D call: TRBD2 (5 bases). V lost 5 bases and J lost 3, with 11 bases in between. This CDR3 is 13 amino acids long. Germline values: CDR1 SGHVS, CDR2 FQNEAQ. CDR3 sequence: CASSPDGNYEQYF. The CDR3, as DNA: TGTGCCAGCAGCCCGGACGGGAACTACGAGCAGTACTTC.

This clone was recorded once. This chain uses TRBV30 with TRBJ2-7; 7 bases match TRBD2. V dropped 4 bases and J dropped 0; count of bases not matched to a gene: 6. There are 14 residues in the CDR3. Germline lookup yields CDR1 GTSNPN and CDR2 SVGIG (reference sequence). The CDR3 loop reads CAWTSGTASYEQYF. CDR3 DNA: TGTGCCTGGACAAGCGGGACGGCCTCCTACGAGCAGTACTTC. Full variable domain (outside the CDR3, taken from reference TRBV30 and TRBJ2-7): SQTIHQWPATLVQPVGSPLSLECTVEGTSNPNLYWYRQAAGRGLQLLFYSVGIGQISSEVPQNLSASRPQDRQFILSSKKLLLSDSGFYLCAWTSGTASYEQYFGPGTRLTVT.

The V and J genes are TRBV5-4 and TRBJ2-7; 8 bases align to TRBD2. The CDR3 consists of 15 residues. CDR1 SGHNT and CDR2 YYREEE come from the germline V gene (reference sequence). Trimming at V came to 2 bases and at J to 4 bases, leaving 8 bases not matched to a gene. The CDR3 DNA is TGTGCCAGCAGCTTAGGACGGGGGGGCCTGTACGAGCAGTACTTC. It encodes CASSLGRGGLYEQYF.

V gene TRBV29-1 combines with J gene TRBJ1-5, with 7 bases aligning to TRBD1. This CDR3 comprises 14 residues. The germline V gene encodes CDR1 SQVTM and CDR2 ANQGSEA. The trim removed 5 bases at V and 4 bases at J, leaving 8 bases unmatched. In DNA form, the CDR3 reads TGCAGCGTTATGGGGGACAGCACTAATCAGCCCCAGCATTTT. Amino acids: CSVMGDSTNQPQHF.

V and J are TRBV6-5 and TRBJ2-2; D uncertain. The CDR3 covers 13 residues. CDR1 is MNHEY, CDR2 SVGAGI, per germline. The germline V and J ends were trimmed by 2 bases and 4 bases, with 5 bases remaining between them. The CDR3 loop reads CASSYPSTGELFF. In DNA, the CDR3 is TGTGCCAGCAGTTACCCAAGCACCGGGGAGCTGTTTTTT.

The rearrangement uses TRBV29-1 and TRBJ1-1; 8 nucleotides agree with TRBD1. Germline lookup yields CDR1 SQVTM and CDR2 ANQGSEA. The CDR3 covers 16 residues. After removal of 3 bases from V and 3 bases from J, the junction contained 12 bases not matched to a gene. DNA for the CDR3: TGCAGCGTTGATCGAGGGGCAGGGGGCGATTACACTGAAGCTTTCTTT. Translating it yields CSVDRGAGGDYTEAFF.

The table lists this clone with a few counts. This chain uses TRBV27 with TRBJ1-6, with TRBD1 identical over 9 bases. CDR1 and CDR2 (germline): MNHEY, SMNVEV (reference sequence). The CDR3 is 15 residues long. Unmatched junction bases numbered 8, after V lost 5 bases and J lost 9 bases. The CDR3 spells CASSIPGTGRSPLHF. CDR3 coding DNA: TGTGCCAGCAGTATACCCGGGACAGGGCGTTCACCCCTCCACTTT.

The genes are TRBV2 and TRBJ1-4; D perhaps matches TRBD1 (5 bases). With 7 bases removed from V and 8 bases from J, the gap between germline ends came to 17 bases. CDR3 length equals 14 residues. CDR1 is SNHLY, CDR2 FYNNEI, per germline. The CDR3 is CASNRRAKGEKLFF. For the CDR3, the DNA is TGTGCCAGCAATCGCAGGGCCAAAGGGGAAAAACTGTTTTTT.

The chain combines TRBV24-1 with TRBJ2-3; 7 positions agree with TRBD1. J lost 5 bases, V lost 10 bases, and 8 bases had no gene match. The CDR3 is 13 amino acids. Germline values: CDR1 KGHDR, CDR2 SFDVKD. CDR3 loop: CATGGESGDTQYF. The DNA for the CDR3 is TGTGCCACAGGGGGCGAGTCTGGAGATACGCAGTATTTT.

The J gene is TRBJ2-1, the V gene TRBV6-5; 9 positions agree with TRBD2. Germline loops: CDR1 MNHEY, CDR2 SVGAGI. The V segment lost 2 bases and the J segment 6 bases; nucleotides outside the gene matches: 8. The CDR3 spans 16 residues. The DNA of the CDR3 is TGTGCCAGCAGTTACCCGCGGGGCGGGGGGGCCAATGAGCAGTTCTTC. Its protein product is CASSYPRGGGANEQFF.

This clone was recorded a few times. The CDR3 DNA is TGTGCCAGCGGAACTAGCGGCCTCTCCTACGAGCAGTACTTC. This codes for CASGTSGLSYEQYF. The rearrangement joins TRBV28 to TRBJ2-7; the match to TRBD2 covers 8 bases. This CDR3 has 14 amino acids. The J segment lost 0 bases and the V segment lost 8 bases, leaving 6 bases of the junction unmatched. Germline V gene data show CDR1 as MDHEN and CDR2 as SYDVKM.

The genes are TRBV7-2 and TRBJ2-5; tentative D call: TRBD1 (6 bases). The V end lost 3 bases, the J end lost 3 bases, and 11 bases lay between the germline ends. From germline, CDR1 is SGHTA and CDR2 FQGNSA. CDR3 length equals 14 residues. The DNA for the CDR3 is TGTGCCAGCAGCTTCGGACAGTTTAAAGAGACCCAGTACTTC. As protein: CASSFGQFKETQYF.

The chain is built from TRBV29-1 and TRBJ1-1; D is possibly TRBD1 (6 bases). Trimming cost V 4 bases and J 10 bases, with 13 bases left between them. Per germline, CDR1 SQVTM and CDR2 ANQGSEA. The CDR3 spans 11 residues. The CDR3, as DNA: TGCAGCGTTGCAGGGGTTATTGGAGCTTTCTTT. Amino acids: CSVAGVIGAFF.

The chain combines TRBV19 with TRBJ1-1; 9 positions match TRBD1. The CDR3 has 14 amino acids. With 5 bases clipped from V and 5 bases from J, the junction kept 6 bases outside the gene matches. Per the germline V gene, CDR1 is LNHDA and CDR2 is SQIVND (reference sequence). For the CDR3, the DNA is TGTGCCAGTAGTGTCCGGGACAGGGTGACTGAAGCTTTCTTT. Translating it yields CASSVRDRVTEAFF. The entire variable domain, with the rest obtained from reference TRBV19 and TRBJ1-1, is as follows: DGGITQSPKYLFRKEGQNVTLSCEQNLNHDAMYWYRQDPGQGLRLIYYSQIVNDFQKGDIAEGYSVSREKKESFPLTVTSAQKNPTAFYLCASSVRDRVTEAFFGQGTRLTVV.

In this sample, this clone turned up a few times. The chain recombines TRBV15 with TRBJ2-7; 8 bases fit TRBD1. The J segment lost 6 bases and the V segment lost 5 bases, leaving 6 bases of the junction unmatched. The CDR3 is 13 amino acids. Germline loops: CDR1 LNHNV, CDR2 YYDKDF (reference sequence). The CDR3: CATSARDRSEQYF. The CDR3, as DNA: TGTGCCACCAGCGCCAGGGACAGGAGCGAGCAGTACTTC.

The DNA for the CDR3 is TGTGCCTGGGTACAGGAAAACCGAAACACCATATATTTT. This translates into CAWVQENRNTIYF. V and J are TRBV30 and TRBJ1-3; the D gene is possibly TRBD1 (5 bases). Trimming took off 5 bases at V and 5 bases at J, with 13 bases between the two ends. The CDR3 has 13 residues. Germline lookup yields CDR1 GTSNPN and CDR2 SVGIG (reference sequence).

DNA of the CDR3: TGCGCCAGCAGTGTCCTTCGCTACAATGAGCAGTTCTTC. Translating it yields CASSVLRYNEQFF. The chain joins TRBV10-2 to TRBJ2-1; D ambiguous. The germline V gene encodes CDR1 WSHSY and CDR2 SAAADI. The CDR3 totals 13 residues. V was cut by 4 bases and J by 3 bases, with 7 bases left in between.

The J gene is TRBJ2-5, the V gene TRBV9, with a possible D match to TRBD1 (6 bases). CDR3 length: 15 amino acids. The germline V gene encodes CDR1 SGDLS and CDR2 YYNGEE. V shed 2 bases and J shed 5 bases, with 16 bases lying between them. This CDR3 reads CASSVTPGQWETQYF. The CDR3 DNA follows: TGTGCCAGCAGCGTCACCCCTGGACAGTGGGAGACCCAGTACTTC.

This clone was picked up one time. This chain connects TRBV2 to TRBJ1-2; D gene uncertain. The V gene lost 2 bases and the J gene lost 3 bases, with 4 bases spanning the gap. Germline CDR1 SNHLY, CDR2 FYNNEI. CDR3 length: 12 amino acids. The CDR3 loop is CASSEQDYGYTF. The CDR3 DNA reads TGTGCCAGCAGTGAACAGGACTATGGCTACACCTTC.

The rearrangement joins TRBV19 to TRBJ1-1; D is possibly TRBD1 (6 bases). CDR1 is LNHDA and CDR2 is SQIVND in the germline V gene (reference sequence). The CDR3 runs to 14 residues. Trimming stripped 0 bases from V and 8 bases from J, with 13 bases between. CDR3: CASSIDPTDREAFF. CDR3 DNA: TGTGCCAGTAGTATAGATCCCACCGACAGGGAAGCTTTCTTT.

The table lists this clone with a count of one. The chain combines TRBV20-1 with TRBJ1-1; a possible D gene is TRBD1 (5 bases). Trimming took 3 bases from V and 8 from J, leaving 10 bases between them. The CDR3 loop spans 11 amino acids. The germline V gene encodes CDR1 DFQATT and CDR2 SNEGSKA (reference sequence). CDR3: CSASDRIEAFF. CDR3 nucleotide sequence: TGCAGTGCTAGTGACAGAATCGAAGCTTTCTTT.

This chain joins TRBV6-1 and TRBJ1-5; weak D call: TRBD1 (5 bases). Germline CDR1 MNHNS, CDR2 SASEGT. V was trimmed by 3 bases and J by 0 bases, leaving 15 bases between them. CDR3 length equals 17 residues. CDR3 residues: CASSDLGADISNQPQHF. For the CDR3, the DNA is TGTGCCAGCAGTGACCTAGGGGCAGACATTAGCAATCAGCCCCAGCATTTT.

The chain combines TRBV5-1 with TRBJ2-3; D is possibly TRBD1 or TRBD2 (5 bases each). The CDR3 contains 13 residues. Trimming pared 7 bases from V and 0 bases from J, leaving 9 bases between. In germline, CDR1 is SGHRS, CDR2 YFSETQ. The CDR3 here is CASRGGSTDTQYF. The CDR3, as DNA: TGCGCCAGCCGGGGCGGGAGCACAGATACGCAGTATTTT. The full variable domain, its missing parts supplied by reference TRBV5-1 and TRBJ2-3, is KAGVTQTPRYLIKTRGQQVTLSCSPISGHRSVSWYQQTPGQGLQFLFEYFSETQRNKGNFPGRFSGRQFSNSRSEMNVSTLELGDSALYLCASRGGSTDTQYFGPGTRLTVL.

The CDR3 DNA reads as TGTGCCAGCACCTGGCGGGGTCGAAATGAGCAGTTCTTC. Residues: CASTWRGRNEQFF. This chain joins TRBV12-3 or TRBV12-4 and TRBJ2-1; possible D gene TRBD2, 6 bases. Trimming pared 7 bases from V and 7 bases from J, leaving 14 bases between. The CDR3 covers 13 residues.